Below, 20 T cell receptor beta chains from the same sample are listed, as sequenced in a study of T cells in Graves' hyperthyroidism and ophthalmopathy. Researchers amplified the TCR beta CDR3 regions from RNA transcripts. First-round RT-PCR of the TCR CDR3 relied on the HTBI primer set. TCRdb called the multiplex PCR reads again in MiXCR, with one record for every CDR3 protein. The sample has approximately 350,000 distinct CDR3 sequences, nearly 15% seen once; the top ten hold roughly 19%. Sequenced material: blood. Receptors originate from a woman aged 55 to 70 with Graves' ophthalmopathy.

At least ten counts were recorded for this clonotype. This chain joins TRBV28 and TRBJ2-7; 7 bases are shared with TRBD1. This CDR3 has 13 amino acids. Germline assignment: CDR1 MDHEN and CDR2 SYDVKM. V shed 6 bases, J shed 6 bases, and the junction held 8 bases outside the gene matches. For the CDR3, the DNA is TGTGCCAGCAGACGGCCGACAGGGTTCGAGCAGTACTTC. Translating gives CASRRPTGFEQYF.

This clonotype was seen repeatedly, ten times or more. The chain couples TRBV24-1 to TRBJ2-2; 8 nucleotides agree with TRBD1. Germline CDR1 and CDR2: KGHDR and SFDVKD. The length of the CDR3 is 16 residues. Trimming took 4 bases from V and 4 from J; bases not matched to a gene: 7. The CDR3 loop is CATSEHTGGTTGELFF. The CDR3 DNA reads as TGTGCCACCAGTGAACATACAGGGGGGACCACCGGGGAGCTGTTTTTT.

The sample holds many counts of this clonotype. This rearrangement joins TRBV3-1 to TRBJ1-6; D is unresolved. V lost 1 base to trimming and J lost 7 bases, with 11 bases between them. The CDR3 has 15 amino acids. Germline CDR1 LGHDT, CDR2 YNNKEL (reference sequence). The CDR3 sequence: CASSQGRGGNSPLHF. The CDR3, as DNA: TGTGCCAGCAGCCAAGGGCGGGGAGGGAATTCACCCCTCCACTTT.

This clonotype was counted at least ten times. The chain employs TRBV20-1 and TRBJ2-3; 8 bases match TRBD2. V was pared by 0 bases and J by 2 bases, with 4 bases of the junction left unmatched. This CDR3 contains 15 residues. Germline loops: CDR1 DFQATT, CDR2 SNEGSKA (reference sequence). The CDR3 DNA is TGCAGTGCTAGAGATCTTAGCGGGACCACAGATACGCAGTATTTT. Protein sequence: CSARDLSGTTDTQYF.

This clonotype was counted between two and nine times. The chain combines TRBV3-1 with TRBJ2-2, with D maybe TRBD2 (5 bases). Per germline, CDR1 LGHDT and CDR2 YNNKEL (reference sequence). The length of the CDR3 is 16 residues. V lost 6 bases and J 2 bases, leaving 16 bases between the germline ends. The CDR3 spells CASRPPGKSNTGELFF. The CDR3 bases are TGTGCCAGCAGACCTCCGGGGAAGTCAAACACCGGGGAGCTGTTTTTT.

This clonotype showed up just a few times. This rearrangement joins TRBV5-1 to TRBJ2-7; D not certain. V gave up 6 bases and J gave up 2 bases, with 15 bases separating them. CDR3 size: 14 residues. Germline V lookup: CDR1 SGHRS, CDR2 YFSETQ. The CDR3 DNA sequence: TGCGCCAGCACCCCCGGGCCAGGAACCTACGAGCAGTACTTC. This translates into CASTPGPGTYEQYF.

This clonotype was found a few times. The genes are TRBV29-1 and TRBJ2-1, with D possibly called TRBD1 or TRBD2 (6 bases each). Looked up from germline, CDR1 is SQVTM and CDR2 is ANQGSEA. The CDR3 runs 13 residues. Trimming shortened V by 4 bases and J by 7 bases, and 14 bases separated the two germline ends. CDR3 region: CSVVGGIRNEQFF. The CDR3 region has the DNA TGCAGCGTTGTAGGGGGGATCAGGAATGAGCAGTTCTTC.

In this sample, this clonotype turned up many times. This chain uses TRBV7-9 with TRBJ2-5; D is perhaps TRBD1 (6 bases). Trimming shortened V by 4 bases and J by 6 bases, and 18 bases separated the two germline ends. Per the germline V gene, CDR1 is SEHNR and CDR2 is FQNEAQ (reference sequence). The CDR3 is 15 amino acids. The CDR3 sequence is CASSSGSGEMQTQYF. CDR3 nucleotide sequence: TGTGCCAGCAGCTCTGGGTCAGGGGAGATGCAGACCCAGTACTTC.

There are many counts of this clonotype. The chain employs TRBV5-1 and TRBJ2-7; D possibly corresponds to TRBD2 (6 bases). Trimming pared 3 bases from V and 1 base from J, leaving 8 bases between. The germline CDR1 and CDR2 sequences are SGHRS and YFSETQ. This CDR3 comprises 13 residues. CDR3 amino acids: CASSWEASYEQYF. CDR3 coding DNA: TGCGCCAGCAGCTGGGAGGCTTCCTACGAGCAGTACTTC.

This clonotype was recorded at least ten times. The CDR3 bases are TGCGCCAGCAGCTTGACACAGGAGACCTACGAGCAGTACTTC. Its translation is CASSLTQETYEQYF. The genes are TRBV5-1 and TRBJ2-7; possibly TRBD1 for D (5 bases). The CDR3 runs to 14 residues. Trimming pared 1 base from V and 2 bases from J, leaving 10 bases between. Looked up from germline, CDR1 is SGHRS and CDR2 is YFSETQ.

There are many counts of this clonotype. The chain uses TRBV3-1 and TRBJ2-3, with D perhaps TRBD1 (5 bases). The CDR3 runs 16 residues. V was shortened by 0 bases and J by 2 bases, with 12 bases between the two germline ends. Germline V gives CDR1 LGHDT, CDR2 YNNKEL (reference sequence). The CDR3 DNA reads as TGTGCCAGCAGCCAAGATCTTAGGGGCTACACAGATACGCAGTATTTT. This gives the protein CASSQDLRGYTDTQYF.

The chain links TRBV27 to TRBJ1-1; D ambiguous. Germline V gives CDR1 MNHEY, CDR2 SMNVEV (reference sequence). V lost 5 bases to trimming and J lost 3 bases, with 19 bases between them. CDR3 length: 16 residues. This CDR3 is CASSTIRGGGYTEAFF. The CDR3 DNA reads TGTGCCAGCAGTACCATTCGGGGAGGCGGGTACACTGAAGCTTTCTTT.

This clonotype was recorded a few times. The rearrangement uses TRBV24-1 and TRBJ2-1; 7 bases agree with TRBD2. Trimming removed 12 bases from V and 2 bases from J; junction bases left unmatched: 3. The CDR3 loop spans 12 amino acids. The V gene's germline CDR1 is KGHDR and CDR2 SFDVKD. CDR3 coding DNA: TGTGCCCGGGGGGAAGCCTACAATGAGCAGTTCTTC. It encodes CARGEAYNEQFF.

This clonotype was counted a few times. The chain employs TRBV20-1 and TRBJ1-6, with 8 positions matching TRBD1. The CDR3 sequence is 17 residues long. Trimming removed 6 bases from V and 0 bases from J; junction bases left unmatched: 10. In germline, CDR1 is DFQATT, CDR2 SNEGSKA (reference sequence). CDR3 DNA sequence: TGCAGTGCCAGATCGCGGACAGGGAGCTCCTATAATTCACCCCTCCACTTT. Protein product: CSARSRTGSSYNSPLHF.

This clonotype was seen only once. This chain connects TRBV4-1 to TRBJ2-7; D uncertain. V was trimmed by 0 bases and J by 7 bases, leaving 13 bases between them. The CDR3 is 14 residues long. CDR1 and CDR2 (germline): MGHRA, YSYEKL. CDR3 coding DNA: TGCGCCAGCAGCCAAGATGCCTCCCGGTGGGAGCAGTACTTC. Protein product: CASSQDASRWEQYF.

This clonotype occurred many times. V and J are TRBV20-1 and TRBJ2-1, with 7 bases that match TRBD2. CDR3 length: 16 amino acids. V trimming: 0 bases; J trimming: 6 bases; junction bases outside the gene matches: 11. The germline CDR1 and CDR2 sequences are DFQATT and SNEGSKA (reference sequence). In DNA form, the CDR3 reads TGCAGTGCTAGAGATAGTGGGCGGGGGATGGGCAATGAGCAGTTCTTC. Translating gives CSARDSGRGMGNEQFF.

This clonotype was observed many times. This sequence joins TRBV18 and TRBJ2-1; 9 bases match TRBD2. Trimming cost V 6 bases and J 4 bases; bases outside gene matches: 4. The CDR3 extends over 14 amino acids. Germline V gives CDR1 KGHSH, CDR2 LQKENI. As DNA, the CDR3 is TGTGCCAGCTCTCGACTAGCGGATTACAATGAGCAGTTCTTC. It encodes CASSRLADYNEQFF.

At least ten counts were recorded for this clonotype. J is TRBJ2-7 and V is TRBV3-1; unclear D gene. The V and J ends lost 2 bases and 6 bases respectively, with 11 bases between them. CDR1 and CDR2 (germline): LGHDT, YNNKEL (reference sequence). CDR3 size: 13 residues. The CDR3 nucleotides are TGTGCCAGCAGCCAAATAGAACGGTTCGAGCAGTACTTC. Residues: CASSQIERFEQYF.

This chain links TRBV14 with TRBJ2-3; TRBD2 agrees at 11 bases. The length of the CDR3 is 17 residues. The V gene end was trimmed by 3 bases and the J gene end by 4 bases; junction bases not matched to a gene: 9. Germline V gene sequence: CDR1 SGHDN, CDR2 FVKESK. The DNA for the CDR3 is TGTGCCAGCAGCCAGGAAAAACTAGCGGGAGTCGCAGATACGCAGTATTTT. It translates to CASSQEKLAGVADTQYF.

This clonotype showed up just a few times. The chain links TRBV29-1 to TRBJ2-2, with 11 bases matching TRBD1. This CDR3 spans 17 amino acids. V was pared by 4 bases and J by 6 bases, with 13 bases of the junction left unmatched. Germline V gene data show CDR1 as SQVTM and CDR2 as ANQGSEA. CDR3 nucleotides: TGCAGCGTTGGGGACAGGGGGGGACAGTATTTGGCCGGGGAGCTGTTTTTT. This encodes CSVGDRGGQYLAGELFF.